What follows are 31 T cell receptor beta chains derived from one specimen sequenced in a study of blood T cell repertoires in COVID-19. Method: immunoSEQ multiplex PCR; TCRdb's copy keeps in-frame clones and lacks some. The sample includes around 230,000 clones, about 87% of them seen just once. Specimen: PBMCs or T cells enriched from blood (not recorded which). These receptors were obtained from a man aged 18 to 35 with acute COVID-19.

The gene calls are TRBV29-1 and TRBJ2-7, with D possibly being TRBD1 (6 bases). Trimming left V 7 bases short and J 7 bases short, with 20 bases between. The CDR3 contains 13 residues. Germline CDR1 reads SQVTM; CDR2 reads ANQGSEA. The CDR3 DNA reads TGCAGCGCCTTACAGGGTTGGCCGGGGGAGCAGTACTTC. Translating gives CSALQGWPGEQYF.

This clone showed up just once. CDR3 in amino acids: CASSRQGPRSTDTQYF. The DNA of the CDR3 is TGTGCCAGCAGCCGTCAGGGGCCAAGAAGCACAGATACGCAGTATTTT. V gene TRBV25-1 combines with J gene TRBJ2-3; perhaps TRBD1 as D (6 bases). The V end was cut by 6 bases, the J end by 0 bases, with 16 bases between. The CDR3 runs to 16 residues. The germline V gene has CDR1 MGHDK and CDR2 SYGVNS. Based on the CDR3 plus reference TRBV25-1 and TRBJ2-3, the full variable domain is EADIYQTPRYLVIGTGKKITLECSQTMGHDKMYWYQQDPGMELHLIHYSYGVNSTEKGDLSSESTVSRIRTEHFPLTLESARPSHTSQYLCASSRQGPRSTDTQYFGPGTRLTVL.

Written as DNA, the CDR3 is TGTGCCAGCAGTTTTCAGGGTGAGATGGGTGATAATGAAAAACTGTTTTTT. Translating it yields CASSFQGEMGDNEKLFF. The rearrangement links TRBV28 to TRBJ1-4, with D maybe TRBD1 (5 bases). V dropped 3 bases and J dropped 4 bases, with 18 bases sitting between them. In germline, CDR1 is MDHEN, CDR2 SYDVKM. This CDR3 spans 17 amino acids. Based on the CDR3 plus reference TRBV28 and TRBJ1-4, the full variable domain is DVKVTQSSRYLVKRTGEKVFLECVQDMDHENMFWYRQDPGLGLRLIYFSYDVKMKEKGDIPEGYSVSREKKERFSLILESASTNQTSMYLCASSFQGEMGDNEKLFFGSGTQLSVL.

V gene TRBV5-4 combines with J gene TRBJ2-7, with D possibly matching TRBD2 (6 bases). Germline lookup yields CDR1 SGHNT and CDR2 YYREEE (reference sequence). This CDR3 spans 13 amino acids. V was shortened by 2 bases and J by 7 bases, with 13 bases between the two germline ends. CDR3 loop: CASSLTGVGEQYF. The CDR3 coding sequence is TGTGCCAGCAGCTTAACGGGAGTGGGAGAGCAGTACTTC.

The chain couples TRBV11-2 to TRBJ2-5, with 9 bases lining up with TRBD1. CDR1 is SGHAT, CDR2 FQNNGV, per germline. The CDR3 runs to 15 residues. Trimming cost V 5 bases and J 5 bases; bases outside gene matches: 9. CDR3 nucleotide sequence: TGTGCCAGCAGCCGCGGGGACAGGGTCGAGGAGACCCAGTACTTC. Translation gives CASSRGDRVEETQYF.

This clone was seen a handful of times. The rearrangement joins TRBV6-5 to TRBJ2-7, with TRBD1 matching 7 bases. Per the germline V gene, CDR1 is MNHEY and CDR2 is SVGAGI. CDR3 size: 13 residues. J lost 3 bases, V lost 5 bases, and 4 bases had no gene match. CDR3 amino acids: CASSPGQNYEQYF. The CDR3 DNA reads as TGTGCCAGCAGTCCGGGACAGAACTACGAGCAGTACTTC.

V gene TRBV11-3 combines with J gene TRBJ1-1, with TRBD1 matching 12 bases. CDR1 is SGHNT and CDR2 is YENEEA in the germline V gene. Trimming took 4 bases from V and 0 from J; bases not matched to a gene: 6. The CDR3 is 17 residues long. The CDR3: CASSSTGTGGMNTEAFF. CDR3 nucleotide sequence: TGTGCCAGCAGCTCAACCGGGACAGGGGGCATGAACACTGAAGCTTTCTTT.

The CDR3 coding sequence is TGCGCCAGCAGCCAGGGACAGGGGGGATCCTACGAGCAGTACTTC. Protein: CASSQGQGGSYEQYF. This rearrangement joins TRBV4-1 to TRBJ2-7, with 11 positions matching TRBD1. The germline CDR1 and CDR2 sequences are MGHRA and YSYEKL. This CDR3 spans 15 amino acids. V was pared by 3 bases and J by 1 base, with 2 bases of the junction left unmatched.

The DNA of the CDR3 is TGTGCCAGCAGTGAATCGGTGGAGGGAAATCAGCCCCAGCATTTT. Translation: CASSESVEGNQPQHF. The chain combines TRBV6-1 with TRBJ1-5; no clear D. The CDR3 runs 15 residues. Germline lookup yields CDR1 MNHNS and CDR2 SASEGT. Trimming shortened V by 2 bases and J by 4 bases, and 12 bases separated the two germline ends.

The chain employs TRBV2 and TRBJ1-4, with 7 bases identical to TRBD1. The CDR3 has 15 residues. CDR1 SNHLY and CDR2 FYNNEI come from the germline V gene. The ends lost 2 bases at V and 10 bases at J; junction bases unmatched: 10. Here the CDR3 reads CASSEPETGLGKLFF. CDR3 nucleotides: TGTGCCAGCAGTGAACCCGAGACAGGGTTGGGAAAACTGTTTTTT. The full variable domain, with the rest looked up from reference TRBV2 and TRBJ1-4, is EPEVTQTPSHQVTQMGQEVILRCVPISNHLYFYWYRQILGQKVEFLVSFYNNEISEKSEIFDDQFSVERPDGSNFTLKIRSTKLEDSAMYFCASSEPETGLGKLFFGSGTQLSVL.

The rearrangement links TRBV5-4 to TRBJ2-3; 12 bases match TRBD1. The V segment lost 3 bases and the J segment 4 bases; nucleotides outside the gene matches: 3. There are 15 residues in the CDR3. Looked up from germline, CDR1 is SGHNT and CDR2 is YYREEE (reference sequence). CDR3 residues: CASSSGTGGADTQYF. The CDR3 DNA reads as TGTGCCAGCAGCTCCGGGACAGGGGGCGCAGATACGCAGTATTTT.

CDR3 DNA sequence: TGTGCCAGCAGTACAGGGCTCGAGCAGTACTTC. It translates to CASSTGLEQYF. The gene calls are TRBV6-5 and TRBJ2-7; D perhaps matches TRBD1 (6 bases). V dropped 5 bases and J dropped 6 bases, with 8 bases sitting between them. The CDR3 is 11 residues long. The germline CDR1 and CDR2 sequences are MNHEY and SVGAGI.

This chain's CDR3 is CASSPQMAEQFF. The CDR3 DNA sequence: TGTGCCAGCTCACCCCAAATGGCTGAGCAGTTCTTC. The gene calls are TRBV18 and TRBJ2-1, with no clear D. V dropped 3 bases and J dropped 9 bases, with 9 bases sitting between them. The germline gives CDR1 KGHSH, CDR2 LQKENI. CDR3 size: 12 residues.

The CDR3 sequence is CASSQMAAQNEQFF. The CDR3 region has the DNA TGCGCCAGCAGCCAAATGGCTGCTCAGAATGAGCAGTTCTTC. This chain joins TRBV4-1 and TRBJ2-1; D not resolved. V gave up 2 bases and J gave up 7 bases, with 12 bases separating them. Germline loops: CDR1 MGHRA, CDR2 YSYEKL. The CDR3 sequence is 14 residues long.

The chain combines TRBV18 with TRBJ2-7, with TRBD2 matching over 7 bases. Germline CDR1 is KGHSH and CDR2 is LQKENI. The V segment lost 0 bases and the J segment 4 bases; nucleotides outside the gene matches: 6. The CDR3 is 15 residues long. In DNA form, the CDR3 reads TGTGCCAGCTCACCACCGAGCCTAGCGGATTACGAGCAGTACTTC. Translated: CASSPPSLADYEQYF. The complete variable domain, with remaining parts taken from reference TRBV18 and TRBJ2-7, reads NAGVMQNPRHLVRRRGQEARLRCSPMKGHSHVYWYRQLPEEGLKFMVYLQKENIIDESGMPKERFSAEFPKEGPSILRIQQVVRGDSAAYFCASSPPSLADYEQYFGPGTRLTVT.

The V gene is TRBV15, the J gene TRBJ1-5; D is unclear. CDR1 and CDR2 (germline): LNHNV, YYDKDF (reference sequence). The CDR3 is 14 amino acids. Trimming took 0 bases from V and 5 from J, leaving 8 bases between them. DNA of the CDR3: TGTGCCACCAGCAGAGATGGGAGAGATCAGCCCCAGCATTTT. Translation: CATSRDGRDQPQHF.

The V call is TRBV9, the J call TRBJ1-2; 9 nucleotides match TRBD1. V lost 4 bases, J lost 4 bases, and 8 bases stayed unmatched. There are 15 residues in the CDR3. The germline CDR1 and CDR2 sequences are SGDLS and YYNGEE. The CDR3 sequence: CASSPRPGQGYGYTF. The DNA for the CDR3 is TGTGCCAGCAGCCCCCGACCGGGACAGGGCTATGGCTACACCTTC.

The rearrangement uses TRBV29-1 and TRBJ2-2; TRBD1 aligns across 12 bases. This CDR3 spans 14 amino acids. V shed 7 bases and J 5 bases; nucleotides not matched to a gene: 5. Per germline, CDR1 SQVTM and CDR2 ANQGSEA. CDR3 bases: TGCAGCGCAGAGGGACAGGGGGCTACCGGGGAGCTGTTTTTT. Protein product: CSAEGQGATGELFF.

A single count supports this clone. The chain joins TRBV27 to TRBJ1-5; TRBD1 is a possible D gene (6 bases). The CDR3 loop spans 15 amino acids. CDR1 is MNHEY and CDR2 is SMNVEV in the germline V gene (reference sequence). Trimming took 4 bases from V and 1 from J, leaving 11 bases between them. CDR3: CASSSRQESNQPQHF. For the CDR3, the DNA is TGTGCCAGCAGTTCTAGACAGGAGAGCAATCAGCCCCAGCATTTT.

This clone was recorded a few times. The chain recombines TRBV15 with TRBJ2-7, with 9 bases fitting TRBD1. This CDR3 region has 15 residues. Germline assignment: CDR1 LNHNV and CDR2 YYDKDF (reference sequence). The V and J ends lost 6 bases and 2 bases, in that order; junction bases with no gene match: 8. The CDR3 DNA reads TGTGCCACCAGTAACGGGGACAGGGTTACCTACGAGCAGTACTTC. Amino acids: CATSNGDRVTYEQYF.

This clone was seen only a few times. The chain employs TRBV7-3 and TRBJ2-3; 7 bases agree with TRBD1. Germline V gene sequence: CDR1 SGHTA, CDR2 FQGTGA. V lost 5 bases to trimming and J lost 0 bases; unmatched junction nucleotides: 2. The CDR3 runs to 14 residues. This chain's CDR3 is CASSRGQSTDTQYF. The DNA for the CDR3 is TGTGCCAGCAGCCGGGGACAGAGCACAGATACGCAGTATTTT. Full variable domain (missing parts from reference TRBV7-3 and TRBJ2-3): GAGVSQTPSNKVTEKGKYVELRCDPISGHTALYWYRQSLGQGPEFLIYFQGTGAADDSGLPNDRFFAVRPEGSVSTLKIQRTERGDSAVYLCASSRGQSTDTQYFGPGTRLTVL.

This chain joins TRBV27 and TRBJ2-3; tentatively, D is TRBD2 (6 bases). Trimming removed 3 bases at V and 6 bases at J, with 16 bases between. This CDR3 is built from 15 residues. Germline CDR1 and CDR2: MNHEY and SMNVEV (reference sequence). CDR3 sequence (DNA): TGTGCCAGCAGTTTGTCGGCGGGATCTAAGGATACGCAGTATTTT. It translates to CASSLSAGSKDTQYF.

The chain links TRBV11-3 to TRBJ2-2; 9 nucleotides align to TRBD1. The CDR3 runs to 15 residues. J gave up 2 bases and V 5 bases, and 3 bases lay outside the gene matches. Germline CDR1 is SGHNT and CDR2 is YENEEA. The CDR3 spells CASSPGQGNTGELFF. CDR3 sequence (DNA): TGTGCCAGCAGCCCGGGACAGGGAAACACCGGGGAGCTGTTTTTT.

The chain combines TRBV20-1 with TRBJ2-3; 7 positions match TRBD2. With 3 bases clipped from V and 4 bases from J, the junction kept 7 bases outside the gene matches. The CDR3 spans 14 residues. Germline CDR1 DFQATT, CDR2 SNEGSKA (reference sequence). The CDR3 loop is CSASSGRPSDTQYF. The CDR3 nucleotides read TGCAGTGCTAGTAGCGGGCGGCCGTCAGATACGCAGTATTTT.

J is TRBJ2-7 and V is TRBV14, with 10 bases fitting TRBD1. The CDR3 extends over 17 amino acids. Germline V CDR1 and CDR2: SGHDN, FVKESK. V was clipped by 1 base and J by 4 bases; unmatched bases: 10. CDR3 residues: CASSQGLRGQGWYEQYF. For the CDR3, the DNA is TGTGCCAGCAGCCAAGGCCTCCGGGGACAGGGGTGGTACGAGCAGTACTTC.

The V call is TRBV5-4, the J call TRBJ2-1; 11 bases are shared with TRBD2. The CDR3 totals 16 residues. V was clipped by 3 bases and J by 7 bases; unmatched bases: 9. Germline CDR1 SGHNT, CDR2 YYREEE (reference sequence). Here the CDR3 DNA reads TGTGCCAGCAGCTCTATCGGGACTAGCGGAGCTAATGAGCAGTTCTTC. Translating gives CASSSIGTSGANEQFF.

The J gene is TRBJ1-2, the V gene TRBV28; 9 positions match TRBD1. The J segment lost 8 bases and the V segment lost 3 bases, leaving 4 bases of the junction unmatched. Germline CDR1 reads MDHEN; CDR2 reads SYDVKM. The CDR3 runs to 13 residues. CDR3 nucleotides: TGTGCCAGCAGTTTTGGACAGGGGATAGGCTACACCTTC. Its protein product is CASSFGQGIGYTF.

The chain employs TRBV9 and TRBJ2-3; TRBD2 matches at 10 bases. The V gene end was trimmed by 3 bases and the J gene end by 4 bases; junction bases not matched to a gene: 5. The CDR3 is 15 residues long. Per the germline V gene, CDR1 is SGDLS and CDR2 is YYNGEE. CDR3 sequence (DNA): TGTGCCAGCAGCGCCAGCGGGAGGGGGGCAGATACGCAGTATTTT. This gives the protein CASSASGRGADTQYF.

V and J are TRBV7-6 and TRBJ2-7, with TRBD1 matching 7 bases. The germline V gene encodes CDR1 SGHVS and CDR2 FNYEAQ. CDR3 size: 11 residues. V dropped 4 bases and J dropped 7; count of bases not matched to a gene: 1. CDR3 nucleotide sequence: TGTGCCAGCAGCTCGACAGGGGAGCAGTACTTC. This gives the protein CASSSTGEQYF.

The chain uses TRBV29-1 and TRBJ1-1; D uncertain. V shed 5 bases and J shed 6 bases, with 10 bases lying between them. This CDR3 is built from 11 residues. Germline V gives CDR1 SQVTM, CDR2 ANQGSEA. CDR3 loop: CSVFTLAEAFF. CDR3 nucleotide sequence: TGCAGCGTTTTTACTTTAGCTGAAGCTTTCTTT.

This chain uses TRBV18 with TRBJ1-5; 8 bases align to TRBD1. Trimming took 5 bases from V and 1 from J; bases not matched to a gene: 4. The CDR3 totals 15 residues. Germline CDR1 reads KGHSH; CDR2 reads LQKENI. The DNA of the CDR3 is TGTGCCAGCTCAACGACAGGGGAGAGCAATCAGCCCCAGCATTTT. As protein: CASSTTGESNQPQHF. Full variable domain (rest looked up from reference TRBV18 and TRBJ1-5): NAGVMQNPRHLVRRRGQEARLRCSPMKGHSHVYWYRQLPEEGLKFMVYLQKENIIDESGMPKERFSAEFPKEGPSILRIQQVVRGDSAAYFCASSTTGESNQPQHFGDGTRLSIL.